Listed below are T cell receptor beta chains from one sample, sequenced in a study of blood T cell repertoires in COVID-19. TCRdb keeps only in-frame clones here, not all; method: immunoSEQ multiplex PCR. The sample carries around 170,000 clones, approximately 80% recorded once. The specimen sequenced was peripheral blood. The receptor set was obtained from a human donor in a cohort sampled during active COVID-19. Each CDR3 is given with its conserved first and last residue. Fields, in order: V gene, J gene, D gene, clone size, CDR3 protein, CDR3 DNA. The D gene is left open where the match is weak. Size tells how often a clone was seen (once, few, many) or the class of an expanded clone, and some rows leave it out.

V gene: TRBV7-9; J gene: TRBJ2-7; D gene: .; clone size: .; CDR3 protein: CASSLDAGSGEQYF; CDR3 DNA: TGTGCCAGCAGCTTAGACGCGGGGAGTGGCGAGCAGTACTTC
V gene: TRBV5-1; J gene: TRBJ2-5; D gene: .; clone size: .; CDR3 protein: CASSVGQETQYF; CDR3 DNA: TGCGCCAGCAGCGTCGGTCAAGAGACCCAGTACTTC
V gene: TRBV4-3; J gene: TRBJ2-7; D gene: TRBD1; clone size: .; CDR3 protein: CASSLQGAPTYEQYF; CDR3 DNA: TGCGCCAGCAGTCTACAGGGGGCTCCGACCTACGAGCAGTACTTC
V gene: TRBV11-2; J gene: TRBJ1-2; D gene: TRBD1; clone size: .; CDR3 protein: CASKPAGGLWGYTF; CDR3 DNA: TGTGCCAGCAAACCGGCAGGGGGCCTCTGGGGCTACACCTTC
V gene: TRBV6-2/TRBV6-3; J gene: TRBJ1-2; D gene: TRBD1; clone size: .; CDR3 protein: CASSTGVVGYTF; CDR3 DNA: TGTGCCAGCAGTACAGGGGTTGTTGGCTACACCTTC
V gene: TRBV10-3; J gene: TRBJ2-5; D gene: TRBD1; clone size: .; CDR3 protein: CAISGTGWETQYF; CDR3 DNA: TGTGCCATCAGTGGGACAGGGTGGGAGACCCAGTACTTC
V gene: TRBV19; J gene: TRBJ1-2; D gene: TRBD1; clone size: .; CDR3 protein: CASSADRGLNGYTF; CDR3 DNA: TGTGCCAGTAGTGCGGACAGGGGTTTGAATGGCTACACCTTC
V gene: TRBV13; J gene: TRBJ2-7; D gene: .; clone size: .; CDR3 protein: CASSLAGAQEYEQYF; CDR3 DNA: TGTGCCAGCAGCTTAGCAGGGGCCCAAGAGTACGAGCAGTACTTC
V gene: TRBV15; J gene: TRBJ2-7; D gene: TRBD1; clone size: .; CDR3 protein: CATSSSATGLETYEQYF; CDR3 DNA: TGTGCCACCAGCAGCTCCGCGACAGGGTTAGAAACCTACGAGCAGTACTTC
V gene: TRBV19; J gene: TRBJ2-6; D gene: .; clone size: .; CDR3 protein: CASKGNPSGANVLTF; CDR3 DNA: TGTGCCAGTAAGGGGAACCCCTCTGGGGCCAACGTCCTGACTTTC
V gene: TRBV19; J gene: TRBJ2-3; D gene: TRBD1; clone size: .; CDR3 protein: CASSFPQGQGTDTQYF; CDR3 DNA: TGTGCCAGTAGTTTCCCACAGGGGCAGGGTACAGATACGCAGTATTTT
V gene: TRBV7-2; J gene: TRBJ2-7; D gene: .; clone size: .; CDR3 protein: CASSFGRLAYEQYF; CDR3 DNA: TGTGCCAGCAGCTTCGGGAGATTGGCCTACGAGCAGTACTTC
V gene: TRBV6-5; J gene: TRBJ2-3; D gene: TRBD1; clone size: once; CDR3 protein: CASSYGQGADTQYF; CDR3 DNA: TGTGCCAGCAGTTACGGGCAGGGGGCAGATACGCAGTATTTT
V gene: TRBV19; J gene: TRBJ2-7; D gene: .; clone size: once; CDR3 protein: CASSIGHKQYF; CDR3 DNA: TGTGCCAGTAGTATAGGACACAAGCAGTACTTC
V gene: TRBV12-3/TRBV12-4; J gene: TRBJ2-1; D gene: .; clone size: .; CDR3 protein: CASSPGWGEQFF; CDR3 DNA: TGTGCCAGCAGTCCAGGGTGGGGTGAGCAGTTCTTC
V gene: TRBV6-6; J gene: TRBJ1-2; D gene: .; clone size: .; CDR3 protein: CASRGGENYGYTF; CDR3 DNA: TGTGCCAGCAGGGGAGGTGAAAACTATGGCTACACCTTC
V gene: TRBV3-1/TRBV3-2; J gene: TRBJ1-2; D gene: .; clone size: .; CDR3 protein: CASSPMAGDGYTF; CDR3 DNA: TGTGCCAGCAGTCCCATGGCAGGGGACGGCTACACCTTC
V gene: TRBV7-9; J gene: TRBJ1-6; D gene: TRBD1; clone size: few; CDR3 protein: CASSSHRGPRSPLHF; CDR3 DNA: TGTGCCAGCAGCTCGCACAGGGGGCCGCGATCACCCCTCCACTTT
V gene: TRBV27; J gene: TRBJ2-2; D gene: TRBD1; clone size: .; CDR3 protein: CASSLAQPGGGTGELFF; CDR3 DNA: TGTGCCAGCAGTTTAGCCCAGCCAGGGGGTGGCACCGGGGAGCTGTTTTTT
V gene: TRBV5-6; J gene: TRBJ2-7; D gene: TRBD1; clone size: .; CDR3 protein: CASSFRDREFYEQYF; CDR3 DNA: TGTGCCAGCAGCTTCCGGGACAGGGAGTTCTACGAGCAGTACTTC
V gene: TRBV7-7; J gene: TRBJ1-3; D gene: .; clone size: .; CDR3 protein: CASSLGFSSGNTIYF; CDR3 DNA: TGTGCTAGCAGCTTAGGTTTCAGCTCTGGAAACACCATATATTTT
V gene: TRBV7-2; J gene: TRBJ1-3; D gene: TRBD1; clone size: .; CDR3 protein: CASSSRTGRSGNTIYF; CDR3 DNA: TGTGCCAGCAGCTCACGGACAGGGAGGTCTGGAAACACCATATATTTT
V gene: TRBV7-2; J gene: TRBJ2-1; D gene: .; clone size: .; CDR3 protein: CASSLVSGPQTHEQFF; CDR3 DNA: TGTGCCAGCAGCTTAGTTAGTGGGCCCCAAACCCATGAGCAGTTCTTC
V gene: TRBV5-1; J gene: TRBJ2-7; D gene: TRBD1; clone size: .; CDR3 protein: CASSFLQGPYEQYF; CDR3 DNA: TGCGCCAGCAGCTTTTTACAGGGGCCCTACGAGCAGTACTTC
V gene: TRBV6-5; J gene: TRBJ1-4; D gene: .; clone size: once; CDR3 protein: CASSKMGVREKLFF; CDR3 DNA: TGTGCCAGCAGTAAGATGGGCGTACGTGAAAAACTGTTTTTT
V gene: TRBV7-9; J gene: TRBJ2-6; D gene: .; clone size: few; CDR3 protein: CASSLRGRVSGANVLTF; CDR3 DNA: TGTGCCAGCAGCTTAAGAGGCCGGGTATCTGGGGCCAACGTCCTGACTTTC
V gene: TRBV5-1; J gene: TRBJ2-1; D gene: .; clone size: .; CDR3 protein: CASSLGGAGLSYNEQFF; CDR3 DNA: TGCGCCAGCAGCTTGGGGGGAGCGGGCTTATCCTACAATGAGCAGTTCTTC
V gene: TRBV7-8; J gene: TRBJ1-4; D gene: .; clone size: .; CDR3 protein: CASSLALTNEKLFF; CDR3 DNA: TGTGCCAGCAGCTTAGCCTTGACTAATGAAAAACTGTTTTTT
V gene: TRBV27; J gene: TRBJ1-2; D gene: TRBD1; clone size: .; CDR3 protein: CASKPRTGDYGYTF; CDR3 DNA: TGTGCCAGCAAACCCCGGACAGGGGACTATGGCTACACCTTC
V gene: TRBV20-1; J gene: TRBJ2-1; D gene: TRBD1; clone size: .; CDR3 protein: CSGTGVDEQFF; CDR3 DNA: TGCAGTGGGACAGGGGTCGATGAGCAGTTCTTC
V gene: TRBV9; J gene: TRBJ2-7; D gene: TRBD2; clone size: few; CDR3 protein: CASSSLAGSSYEQYF; CDR3 DNA: TGTGCCAGCAGCTCCTTAGCGGGGAGCTCCTACGAGCAGTACTTC
V gene: TRBV18; J gene: TRBJ2-3; D gene: TRBD2; clone size: .; CDR3 protein: CASSPSDGGYTDTQYF; CDR3 DNA: TGTGCCAGCTCACCTTCTGACGGGGGGTACACAGATACGCAGTATTTT
V gene: TRBV6-5; J gene: TRBJ2-7; D gene: TRBD1; clone size: .; CDR3 protein: CASSYSAGGSYEQYF; CDR3 DNA: TGTGCCAGCAGTTACTCGGCAGGGGGCTCGTACGAGCAGTACTTC
V gene: TRBV2; J gene: TRBJ2-2; D gene: .; clone size: .; CDR3 protein: CASSPQGTYTGELFF; CDR3 DNA: TGTGCCAGCAGCCCCCAGGGCACATACACCGGGGAGCTGTTTTTT
V gene: TRBV15; J gene: TRBJ2-6; D gene: TRBD1; clone size: .; CDR3 protein: CATSGGQGRGANVLTF; CDR3 DNA: TGTGCCACCAGCGGGGGACAGGGGCGTGGGGCCAACGTCCTGACTTTC